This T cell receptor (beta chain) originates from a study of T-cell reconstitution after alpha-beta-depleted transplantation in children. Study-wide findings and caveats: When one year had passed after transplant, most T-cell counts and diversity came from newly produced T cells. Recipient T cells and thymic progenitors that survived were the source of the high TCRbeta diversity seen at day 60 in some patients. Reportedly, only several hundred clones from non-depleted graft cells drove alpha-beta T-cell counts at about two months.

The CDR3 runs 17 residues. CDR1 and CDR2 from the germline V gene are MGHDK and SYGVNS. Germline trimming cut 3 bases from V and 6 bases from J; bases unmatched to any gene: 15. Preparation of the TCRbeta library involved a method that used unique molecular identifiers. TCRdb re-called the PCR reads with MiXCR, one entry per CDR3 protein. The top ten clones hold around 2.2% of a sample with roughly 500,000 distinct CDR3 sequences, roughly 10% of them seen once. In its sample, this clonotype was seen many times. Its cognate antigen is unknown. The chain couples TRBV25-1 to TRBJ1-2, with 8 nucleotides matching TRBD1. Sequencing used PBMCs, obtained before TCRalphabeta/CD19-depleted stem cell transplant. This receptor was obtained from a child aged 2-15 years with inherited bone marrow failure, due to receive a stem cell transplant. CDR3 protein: CASSDYVGRGPNNGYTF. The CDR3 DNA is TGTGCCAGCAGTGATTATGTCGGCAGGGGGCCGAACAATGGCTACACCTTC.